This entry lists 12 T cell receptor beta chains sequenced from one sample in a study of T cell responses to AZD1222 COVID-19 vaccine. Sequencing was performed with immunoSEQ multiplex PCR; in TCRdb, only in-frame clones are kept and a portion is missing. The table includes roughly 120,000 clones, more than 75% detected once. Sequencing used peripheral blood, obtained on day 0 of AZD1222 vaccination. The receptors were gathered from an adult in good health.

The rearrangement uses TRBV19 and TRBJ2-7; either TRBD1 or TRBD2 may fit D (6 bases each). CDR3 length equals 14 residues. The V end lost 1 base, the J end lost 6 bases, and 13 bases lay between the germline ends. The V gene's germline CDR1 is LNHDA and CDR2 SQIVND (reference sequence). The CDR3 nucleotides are TGTGCCAGTAGTATAGTAGGGGGGAGGACCGAGCAGTACTTC. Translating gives CASSIVGGRTEQYF. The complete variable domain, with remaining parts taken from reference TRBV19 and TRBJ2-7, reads DGGITQSPKYLFRKEGQNVTLSCEQNLNHDAMYWYRQDPGQGLRLIYYSQIVNDFQKGDIAEGYSVSREKKESFPLTVTSAQKNPTAFYLCASSIVGGRTEQYFGPGTRLTVT.

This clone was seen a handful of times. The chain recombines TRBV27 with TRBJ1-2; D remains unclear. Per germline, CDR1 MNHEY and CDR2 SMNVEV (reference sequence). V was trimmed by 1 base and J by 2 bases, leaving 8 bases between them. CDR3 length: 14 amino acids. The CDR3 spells CASSLWATNYGYTF. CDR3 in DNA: TGTGCCAGCAGTTTATGGGCAACGAACTATGGCTACACCTTC.

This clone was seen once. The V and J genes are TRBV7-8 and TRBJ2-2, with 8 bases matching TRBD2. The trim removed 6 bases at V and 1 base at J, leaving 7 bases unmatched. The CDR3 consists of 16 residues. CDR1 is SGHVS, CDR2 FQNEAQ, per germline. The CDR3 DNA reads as TGTGCCAGCAGGACCCTAGCGGGCCAGAACACCGGGGAGCTGTTTTTT. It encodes CASRTLAGQNTGELFF.

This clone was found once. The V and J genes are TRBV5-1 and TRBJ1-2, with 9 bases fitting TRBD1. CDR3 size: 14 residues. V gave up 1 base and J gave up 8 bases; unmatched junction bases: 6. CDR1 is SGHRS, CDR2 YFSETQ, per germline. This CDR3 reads CASSLLRDRAGYTF. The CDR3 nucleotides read TGCGCCAGCAGCTTGCTCCGGGACAGGGCGGGCTACACCTTC.

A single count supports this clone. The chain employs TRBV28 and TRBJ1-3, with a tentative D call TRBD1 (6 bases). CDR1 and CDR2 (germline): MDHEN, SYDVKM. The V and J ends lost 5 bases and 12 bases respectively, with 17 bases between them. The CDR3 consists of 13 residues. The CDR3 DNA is TGTGCCAGCAGTGACTACGACAGGCGGAGCATATATTTT. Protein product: CASSDYDRRSIYF.

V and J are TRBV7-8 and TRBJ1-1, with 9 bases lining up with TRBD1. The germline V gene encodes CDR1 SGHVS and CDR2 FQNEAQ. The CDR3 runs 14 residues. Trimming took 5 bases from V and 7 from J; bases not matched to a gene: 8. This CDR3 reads CASSIGPGQGEAFF. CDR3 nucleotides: TGTGCCAGCAGCATTGGTCCGGGACAGGGTGAAGCTTTCTTT. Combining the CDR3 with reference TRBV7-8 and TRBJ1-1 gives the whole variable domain GAGVSQSPRYKVAKRGQDVALRCDPISGHVSLFWYQQALGQGPEFLTYFQNEAQLDKSGLPSDRFFAERPEGSVSTLKIQRTQQEDSAVYLCASSIGPGQGEAFFGQGTRLTVV.

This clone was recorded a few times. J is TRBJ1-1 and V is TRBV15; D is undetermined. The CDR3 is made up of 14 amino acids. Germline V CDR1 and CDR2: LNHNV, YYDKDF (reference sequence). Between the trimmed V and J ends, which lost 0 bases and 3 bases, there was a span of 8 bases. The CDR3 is CATSRDSEYTEAFF. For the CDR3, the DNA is TGTGCCACCAGCAGAGATAGCGAGTACACTGAAGCTTTCTTT.

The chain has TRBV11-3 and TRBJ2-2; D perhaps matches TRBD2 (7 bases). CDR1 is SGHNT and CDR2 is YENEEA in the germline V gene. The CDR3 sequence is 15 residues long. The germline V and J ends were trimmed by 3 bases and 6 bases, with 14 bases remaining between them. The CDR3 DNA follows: TGTGCCAGCAGCTTCGCACAGGGAGGGGCCGGGGAGCTGTTTTTT. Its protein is CASSFAQGGAGELFF.

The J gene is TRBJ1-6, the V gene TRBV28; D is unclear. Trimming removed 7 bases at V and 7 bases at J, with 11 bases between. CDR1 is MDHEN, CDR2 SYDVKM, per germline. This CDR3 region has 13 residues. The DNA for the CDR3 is TGTGCCAGCACCATATGGCCAAATTCACCCCTCCACTTT. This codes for CASTIWPNSPLHF.

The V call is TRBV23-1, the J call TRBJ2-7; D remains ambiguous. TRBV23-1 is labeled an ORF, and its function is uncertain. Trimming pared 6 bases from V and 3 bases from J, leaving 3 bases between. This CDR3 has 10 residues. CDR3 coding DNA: TGCGCCAGCAGAGTCTACGAGCAGTACTTC. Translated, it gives CASRVYEQYF.

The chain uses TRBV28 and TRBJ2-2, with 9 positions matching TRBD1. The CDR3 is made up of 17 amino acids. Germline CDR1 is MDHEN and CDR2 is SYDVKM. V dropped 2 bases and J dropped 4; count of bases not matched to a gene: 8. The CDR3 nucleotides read TGTGCCAGCAGTTTAGCCTATCGACAGGGGGGCACCGGGGAGCTGTTTTTT. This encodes CASSLAYRQGGTGELFF.

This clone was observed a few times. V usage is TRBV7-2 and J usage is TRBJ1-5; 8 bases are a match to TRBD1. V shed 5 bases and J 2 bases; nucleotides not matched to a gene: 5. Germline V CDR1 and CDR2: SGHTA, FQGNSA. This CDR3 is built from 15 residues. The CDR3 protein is CASSVETGGNQPQHF. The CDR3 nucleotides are TGTGCCAGCAGCGTCGAGACAGGGGGCAATCAGCCCCAGCATTTT.